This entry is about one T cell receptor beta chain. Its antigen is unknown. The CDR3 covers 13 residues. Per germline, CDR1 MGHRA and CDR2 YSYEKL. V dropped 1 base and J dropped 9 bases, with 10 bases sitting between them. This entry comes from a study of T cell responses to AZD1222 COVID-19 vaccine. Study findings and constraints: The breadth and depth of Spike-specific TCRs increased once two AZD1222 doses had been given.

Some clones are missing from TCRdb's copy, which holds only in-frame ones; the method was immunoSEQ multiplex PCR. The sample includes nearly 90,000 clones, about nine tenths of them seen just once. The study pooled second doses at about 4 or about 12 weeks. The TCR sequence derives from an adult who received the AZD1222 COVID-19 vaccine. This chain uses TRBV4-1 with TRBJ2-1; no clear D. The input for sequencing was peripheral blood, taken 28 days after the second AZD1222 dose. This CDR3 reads CASSQAPFSEQFF. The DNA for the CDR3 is TGCGCCAGCAGCCAAGCCCCGTTCAGTGAGCAGTTCTTC.